This T cell receptor (beta chain) was captured in a study of CD8+CD57+ T cells in acquired aplastic anemia. The junction had 16 bases not matched to a gene; V was cut back by 7 bases and J by 8 bases. Looked up from germline, CDR1 is KGHDR and CDR2 is SFDVKD. This CDR3 has 16 residues. CDR3 and TCR beta VDJ profiling relied on genomic DNA as the template. Via MiXCR, TCRdb re-called the reads, giving one row per CDR3 protein. Of 100,000 to 150,000 distinct CDR3 sequences in the sample, more than 40% are singletons; the top ten hold about 2.7%. The receptor was derived from a human donor in good health, serving as a control. Sequenced: sorted CD4+, CD8+, or CD8+CD57+ T cells (not recorded which) from PBMCs. The chain is built from TRBV24-1 and TRBJ2-1, with TRBD1 matching over 7 bases. The CDR3: CATSKELQGSGDEQFF. The CDR3 nucleotides are TGTGCCACCAGCAAAGAATTACAGGGGAGTGGTGATGAGCAGTTCTTC.